Below are 32 T cell receptor beta chains sequenced from a single sample in a study of blood T cells in healthy people across ages. Using a J-beta primer mix together with a sample-barcoded 5' primer, a second PCR was run for roughly 7 to 12 cycles. One entry per CDR3 protein results from TCRdb running MiXCR on the 5' RACE reads. The sample has roughly 1.9 million distinct CDR3 sequences, roughly 43% seen once. Sequencing used blood. The source is a human donor in good health.

The chain links TRBV29-1 to TRBJ1-1, with TRBD1 as a possible D gene (6 bases). Trimming pared 7 bases from V and 11 bases from J, leaving 14 bases between. This CDR3 spans 10 amino acids. The germline CDR1 and CDR2 sequences are SQVTM and ANQGSEA. The CDR3 nucleotides read TGCAGCGCCCTCACCCAGGGGGCTTTCTTT. Protein: CSALTQGAFF.

In DNA form, the CDR3 reads TGTGCCAGCAGCGTCGTAGCGGAGGGGCCAGGAGATACGCAGTATTTT. Its translation: CASSVVAEGPGDTQYF. The rearrangement joins TRBV9 to TRBJ2-3; the D gene is possibly TRBD2 (6 bases). The CDR3 contains 16 residues. The V end lost 2 bases, the J end lost 5 bases, and 18 bases lay between the germline ends. Germline loops: CDR1 SGDLS, CDR2 YYNGEE.

This chain links TRBV7-2 with TRBJ1-1; tentatively, D is TRBD1 (6 bases). This CDR3 spans 12 amino acids. The V and J ends lost 5 bases and 9 bases respectively, with 13 bases between them. Per germline, CDR1 SGHTA and CDR2 FQGNSA. CDR3: CASSLDRTQAFF. The CDR3 DNA reads TGTGCCAGCAGCCTCGACAGGACCCAAGCTTTCTTT.

This chain joins TRBV29-1 and TRBJ2-3, with 7 nucleotides matching TRBD1. This CDR3 contains 14 residues. Per germline, CDR1 SQVTM and CDR2 ANQGSEA. J lost 4 bases, V lost 4 bases, and 8 bases had no gene match. CDR3 DNA: TGCAGCGTTGCCGTTACAGGGGTACCAGATACGCAGTATTTT. Its protein is CSVAVTGVPDTQYF.

V gene TRBV4-3 combines with J gene TRBJ2-3; tentative D call: TRBD2 (7 bases). Germline CDR1 and CDR2: LGHNA and YSLEER. This CDR3 spans 19 amino acids. With 3 bases removed from V and 3 bases from J, the gap between germline ends came to 25 bases. The CDR3 coding sequence is TGCGCCAGCAGCCAGAGGGGGGACTACCGGGGCGGGGGTACAGATACGCAGTATTTT. Amino acids: CASSQRGDYRGGGTDTQYF.

The table lists this clonotype with a count of one. The V and J genes are TRBV28 and TRBJ1-2; perhaps TRBD1 as D (5 bases). The V end lost 6 bases, the J end lost 7 bases, and 15 bases lay between the germline ends. There are 13 residues in the CDR3. Germline CDR1 is MDHEN and CDR2 is SYDVKM. As DNA, the CDR3 is TGTGCCAGCAGCCTGGCCTCGGGACGTGGCTACACCTTC. It specifies CASSLASGRGYTF.

The rearrangement joins TRBV27 to TRBJ1-2, with D unclear. Germline loops: CDR1 MNHEY, CDR2 SMNVEV (reference sequence). CDR3 length: 13 amino acids. V was trimmed by 3 bases and J by 8 bases, leaving 13 bases between them. The CDR3 sequence is CASSFAPWGGYTF. The CDR3 nucleotides are TGTGCCAGCAGTTTCGCCCCGTGGGGAGGCTACACCTTC.

This clonotype was counted at least ten times. The chain combines TRBV12-3 or TRBV12-4 with TRBJ2-3; a possible D gene is TRBD1 (6 bases). Trimming shortened V by 5 bases and J by 6 bases, and 21 bases separated the two germline ends. The CDR3 spans 16 residues. This chain's CDR3 is CASSLLFPRGSDTQYF. The CDR3 DNA reads TGTGCCAGCAGTCTGCTTTTTCCCAGGGGTTCCGATACGCAGTATTTT.

This clonotype was picked up many times. This chain links TRBV7-2 with TRBJ1-6; no definite D call. Per the germline V gene, CDR1 is SGHTA and CDR2 is FQGNSA. The CDR3 consists of 15 residues. Deletions cut 0 bases from V and 3 bases from J, with 6 bases between. DNA for the CDR3: TGTGCCAGCAGCTTAGCCAGGAGCTATAATTCACCCCTCCACTTT. Its translation is CASSLARSYNSPLHF.

The sample holds a few counts of this clonotype. V and J are TRBV5-1 and TRBJ2-7; the D is unclear. The germline V and J ends were trimmed by 3 bases and 3 bases, with 13 bases remaining between them. The germline V gene has CDR1 SGHRS and CDR2 YFSETQ. CDR3 size: 14 residues. The chain's CDR3 is CASSSPENFYEQYF. CDR3 bases: TGCGCCAGCAGCTCCCCAGAGAACTTCTACGAGCAGTACTTC.

The J gene is TRBJ1-1, the V gene TRBV7-2; D is ambiguous. The CDR3 spans 14 residues. V was pared by 1 base and J by 4 bases, with 10 bases between. Per the germline V gene, CDR1 is SGHTA and CDR2 is FQGNSA. CDR3 amino acids: CASSLERIGTEAFF. The CDR3 DNA sequence: TGTGCCAGCAGCTTAGAAAGAATAGGCACTGAAGCTTTCTTT.

To note about this clonotype: An end of the junction differs from the germline gene, which may be a read error. The chain couples TRBV4-2 to TRBJ2-1; 10 bases fit TRBD1. Germline-derived CDR1 and CDR2 are LGHNA and YNFKEQ. The CDR3 has 16 residues. As DNA, the CDR3 is TGTGCCGGCAGCCAAGTGGGGACAGGGGTTAGTCATGAGCAGTTCTTC. Protein: CAGSQVGTGVSHEQFF.

In this sample, this clonotype turned up a few times. This rearrangement joins TRBV12-3 or TRBV12-4 to TRBJ2-3, with D maybe TRBD1 (5 bases). This CDR3 comprises 15 residues. Trimming took 6 bases from V and 5 from J, leaving 18 bases between them. CDR3 in DNA: TGTGCCAGCAGCCCTATCGGACATATGGTAGATACGCAGTATTTT. This translates into CASSPIGHMVDTQYF.

About this clonotype: At one end, the junction sequence differs from germline, possibly due to a read error. V gene TRBV12-3 or TRBV12-4 combines with J gene TRBJ2-7, with D unresolved. The CDR3 extends over 15 amino acids. Here the CDR3 DNA reads TGTGCCAGCAGTCGTGATATCGGGTCGTCCTACGAGCGGTACTTC. Translation: CASSRDIGSSYERYF.

This clonotype appeared a few times. This chain links TRBV5-1 with TRBJ1-1, with unresolved D. Germline loops: CDR1 SGHRS, CDR2 YFSETQ. The CDR3 has 14 amino acids. The V gene lost 4 bases and the J gene lost 0 bases, with 10 bases spanning the gap. As DNA, the CDR3 is TGCGCCAGCAGCCCAGCGGGAATGAACACTGAAGCTTTCTTT. Protein product: CASSPAGMNTEAFF.

The genes are TRBV20-1 and TRBJ2-1; tentatively, D is TRBD1 (6 bases). Looked up from germline, CDR1 is DFQATT and CDR2 is SNEGSKA (reference sequence). V lost 3 bases, J lost 3 bases, and 12 bases lay in between. The CDR3 is made up of 14 amino acids. CDR3 nucleotide sequence: TGCAGTGCTAGGGGGGCCACATTCTACAATGAGCAGTTCTTC. Its protein is CSARGATFYNEQFF.

Notes on this clonotype: An end of the junction differs from the germline gene, which may be a read error. The rearrangement links TRBV15 to TRBJ2-7; possibly TRBD1 for D (7 bases). The CDR3 is 15 residues long. Germline lookup yields CDR1 LNHNV and CDR2 YYDKDF (reference sequence). The CDR3 DNA reads TGTGCCACCAGCAGAGATCAGGGGGGTCGGTACGGGCAGTACTTC. Protein product: CATSRDQGGRYGQYF.

This clonotype showed up just a few times. The chain has TRBV2 and TRBJ2-5, with D possibly matching TRBD1 (5 bases). Germline V lookup: CDR1 SNHLY, CDR2 FYNNEI. The CDR3 runs to 14 residues. Trimming pared 4 bases from V and 3 bases from J, leaving 12 bases between. The chain's CDR3 is CASSVLTAKETQYF. The DNA of the CDR3 is TGTGCCAGCAGTGTTTTGACAGCAAAAGAGACCCAGTACTTC.

A few counts support this clonotype. The chain couples TRBV25-1 to TRBJ1-2; D call uncertain. V was trimmed by 3 bases and J by 6 bases, leaving 8 bases between them. The length of the CDR3 is 12 residues. Germline values: CDR1 MGHDK, CDR2 SYGVNS. CDR3 coding DNA: TGTGCCAGCAGTGATGGGAGGGATGGCTACACCTTC. As protein: CASSDGRDGYTF.

This clonotype was counted a few times. The chain uses TRBV29-1 and TRBJ2-7; TRBD2 might be the D (6 bases). This CDR3 comprises 11 residues. V dropped 7 bases and J dropped 5 bases, with 12 bases sitting between them. The germline V gene has CDR1 SQVTM and CDR2 ANQGSEA. The CDR3 DNA sequence: TGCAGCGGAGTCGGGGGAAACGAGCAGTACTTC. Protein product: CSGVGGNEQYF.

This clonotype was counted between two and nine times. The genes are TRBV13 and TRBJ2-7; 12 bases are shared with TRBD2. From germline, CDR1 is PRHDT and CDR2 FYEKMQ (reference sequence). J lost 7 bases, V lost 4 bases, and 11 bases had no gene match. The CDR3 is 16 amino acids. The CDR3 DNA is TGTGCCAGCAGCTCACTACCTAGCGGGGGGGCGCGGGAGCAGTACTTC. Protein product: CASSSLPSGGAREQYF.

The chain carries TRBV20-1 and TRBJ2-1; 10 bases line up with TRBD2. CDR1 and CDR2 (germline): DFQATT, SNEGSKA (reference sequence). The CDR3 has 12 amino acids. V shed 5 bases, J shed 9 bases, and the junction held 4 bases outside the gene matches. The CDR3 DNA sequence: TGCAGTGCTGGTAGCGGGGGGAGTGAGCAGTTCTTC. It encodes CSAGSGGSEQFF.

This chain joins TRBV6-5 and TRBJ1-2, with D unclear. V was clipped by 0 bases and J by 10 bases, with 30 bases between them. The CDR3 has 19 residues. Germline V gene data show CDR1 as MNHEY and CDR2 as SVGAGI. The CDR3 loop reads CASSYSEPFDGVEEEVYTF. Written as DNA, the CDR3 is TGTGCCAGCAGTTACTCTGAACCTTTCGACGGCGTGGAGGAGGAGGTCTACACCTTC.

As concerns this clonotype: Here the CDR3 omits its conserved ending phenylalanine or tryptophan, so a read error is the likely source. The genes are TRBV5-6 and TRBJ2-1, with 8 bases that match TRBD1. Germline values: CDR1 SGHDT, CDR2 YYEEEE. This CDR3 spans 15 amino acids. V trimming: 5 bases; J trimming: 2 bases; junction bases outside the gene matches: 6. CDR3 sequence (DNA): TGTGCCAGCAGTTACGACAGGGGAACCTACAATGAGCAGTTCTTA. Translated: CASSYDRGTYNEQFL.

In this sample, this clonotype turned up a few times. The CDR3 here is CATSRDIGGNIQYF. The CDR3 DNA reads TGTGCCACCAGCAGAGATATCGGGGGAAACATTCAGTACTTC. J is TRBJ2-4 and V is TRBV15; tentatively, D is TRBD2 (6 bases). Germline V gene sequence: CDR1 LNHNV, CDR2 YYDKDF (reference sequence). Trimming shortened V by 0 bases and J by 6 bases, and 9 bases separated the two germline ends. CDR3 length: 14 residues.

This clonotype was counted only a few times. V is TRBV9 and J is TRBJ1-6, with D hard to call. Deletions cut 3 bases from V and 9 bases from J, with 13 bases between. CDR1 and CDR2 (germline): SGDLS, YYNGEE. The CDR3 extends over 14 amino acids. The CDR3 coding sequence is TGTGCCAGCAGCGCAATCCGGTCTGGTTCACCCCTCCACTTT. This translates into CASSAIRSGSPLHF.

V is TRBV20-1 and J is TRBJ1-5; weak D call: TRBD1 (6 bases). The germline V gene encodes CDR1 DFQATT and CDR2 SNEGSKA (reference sequence). V lost 5 bases and J lost 4, with 18 bases in between. The CDR3 runs 15 residues. The CDR3 protein is CSAVDRDSRNQPQHF. As DNA, the CDR3 is TGCAGTGCTGTGGACAGAGATAGCAGGAATCAGCCCCAGCATTTT.

V is TRBV5-6 and J is TRBJ1-2; D unclear. The V gene lost 6 bases and the J gene lost 6 bases, with 12 bases spanning the gap. There are 12 residues in the CDR3. Germline CDR1 is SGHDT and CDR2 is YYEEEE. CDR3 sequence reads: CASNPDTDGYTF. DNA of the CDR3: TGTGCCAGCAACCCTGACACTGATGGCTACACCTTC.

This chain uses TRBV7-2 with TRBJ1-6, with D uncertain. Germline CDR1 reads SGHTA; CDR2 reads FQGNSA. This CDR3 is 13 amino acids long. V dropped 1 base and J dropped 7 bases, with 5 bases sitting between them. The CDR3 spells CASSLDYNSPLHF. CDR3 coding DNA: TGTGCCAGCAGCTTAGATTACAATTCACCCCTCCACTTT.

This sequence joins TRBV20-1 and TRBJ1-6; no clear D gene. Germline V gene data show CDR1 as DFQATT and CDR2 as SNEGSKA (reference sequence). This CDR3 region has 14 residues. With 6 bases removed from V and 2 bases from J, the gap between germline ends came to 11 bases. CDR3 sequence reads: CSASPATYNSPLHF. CDR3 nucleotides: TGCAGTGCCTCTCCAGCGACCTATAATTCACCCCTCCACTTT.

This chain uses TRBV9 with TRBJ2-5; 7 bases are shared with TRBD1. The last part of the DNA fits TRBJ2-7 better; the J call may be wrong. This CDR3 spans 17 amino acids. Germline V gene lookup returns CDR1 SGDLS and CDR2 YYNGEE. The CDR3 region has the DNA TGTGCCAGCAGCGTCATCACAGGGGCCGGGGATAACTACGAGCAGTACTTC. Protein sequence: CASSVITGAGDNYEQYF.

The chain has TRBV20-1 and TRBJ2-1, with D tentatively TRBD1 or TRBD2 (6 bases each). Trimming pared 6 bases from V and 8 bases from J, leaving 17 bases between. The germline V gene has CDR1 DFQATT and CDR2 SNEGSKA (reference sequence). The CDR3 consists of 13 residues. The CDR3 spells CSAEEGDYDEQFF. The CDR3 region has the DNA TGCAGTGCGGAGGAGGGGGATTACGATGAGCAGTTCTTC.